This T cell receptor (beta chain) came from a study of CD8+ T cells in alopecia areata (dated by TCRdb to 2016 to 2018). About the full investigation: Skin from C3H/HeJ donors with spontaneous alopecia (about 6-13 months old) was grafted onto female C3H/HeJ recipients aged roughly 6-11 weeks. High-throughput TCRbeta sequencing was used to examine T cell clonal expansion in alopecia areata in both the C3H/HeJ mouse model and human patients. On the human side, TCRbeta sequencing was run on scalp tissue and on sorted CD4+ and CD8+ peripheral blood T cells from healthy controls and from alopecia areata patients with either patchy or totalis/universalis disease. Scalp clonality was compared across normal scalp (n=4), patchy alopecia areata scalp (n=8), and alopecia totalis/universalis scalp (n=8). RNA came from the PAXgene miRNA kit for fixed scalp, the miRNeasy kit for PBMCs, and the RNeasy kit for mouse skin. TCRbeta CDR3 regions were amplified by immunoSEQ multiplex PCR with 35 Vbeta forward and 13 Jbeta reverse primers. On the study overall, not on this receptor specifically: Unlike mouse skin, which is dominated by gammadelta T cells, normal human skin has resident alphabeta T cells that are also sequenced, and this complicates analysis of the scalp TCR repertoire. Shared TCR sequences between patients were less evident than in mice, which may be partly attributable to HLA diversity in the patient population. Compared with normal scalp, lesional scalp, particularly in alopecia totalis/universalis, had higher clonality and more expanded CD8+ clones, which suggests antigenic drive.

Libraries were built with the immunoSEQ multiplex PCR assay. RNA was extracted from all samples and reverse transcribed into cDNA as template for TCR sequencing. SuperScript III was used for first-strand cDNA synthesis, primed with a 2:1 mix of oligo-dT and random hexamers. Amplification bias was assessed with a synthetic immune receptor repertoire, and residual bias was removed computationally. Libraries were sequenced on Illumina HiSeq with 60 bp reads covering the CDR3, read from J toward V. As for the original processing: Raw reads were preprocessed to remove errors, and CDR3 was defined by IMGT conventions from the conserved cysteine to phenylalanine. Clonality was calculated as 1 minus Shannon entropy normalized by log2 of the number of productive unique TCRs. Whether scalp clones were CD4 or CD8 was inferred by matching scalp TCRbeta sequences against CD4 and CD8 repertoires sorted from blood. TCRdb mirrors the immuneACCESS table, restricted to in-frame sequences. Some clones are absent from its copies; in checked studies, under half trace to an unresolved V gene, and the reason for the others is unknown. V and J calls and clone size are given by that table; D and trimming were obtained from the DNA. This sample is represented by approximately 280,000 clones, with no singletons among them. The biggest ten clones account for about 1.1% of the sample.

Pooled mouse cutaneous lymph node cells were stained for CD4, CD8alpha, NKG2D, NKG2ACE and other markers, then sorted on a BD Influx. Per the germline V gene, GKSSPN is the CDR1 and SITVG is the CDR2. Reading from cysteine to phenylalanine, the CDR3 counts 15 amino acids. The DNA has 33 bases, all within the CDR3, and is read from base 1. V loses 0 bases at its end and J loses 0 bases; junction bases beyond the gene matches: 0. As regards this clone: Which antigen it targets is not known. For this receptor, the gene names and germline sequences are taken from the mouse. The CDR3 end falls 4 residues outside the read, so it is completed with the germline J gene. At the DNA level, this CDR3 is encoded by other sequences in the same sample as well.

This chain is built from TRBV31 and TRBJ2-3, with 10 middle bases fitting TRBD1. The sequenced sample consisted of CD4+ T cells sorted from a lymph node. The receptor's source is a C3H/HeJ mouse with alopecia areata. The mouse line in question has MHC haplotype H2-k. The CDR3 in this case is CAWSLGQGSAETLYF. The sequenced part of the CDR3 DNA is TGTGCCTGGAGTCTGGGACAGGGGAGTGCAGAA.